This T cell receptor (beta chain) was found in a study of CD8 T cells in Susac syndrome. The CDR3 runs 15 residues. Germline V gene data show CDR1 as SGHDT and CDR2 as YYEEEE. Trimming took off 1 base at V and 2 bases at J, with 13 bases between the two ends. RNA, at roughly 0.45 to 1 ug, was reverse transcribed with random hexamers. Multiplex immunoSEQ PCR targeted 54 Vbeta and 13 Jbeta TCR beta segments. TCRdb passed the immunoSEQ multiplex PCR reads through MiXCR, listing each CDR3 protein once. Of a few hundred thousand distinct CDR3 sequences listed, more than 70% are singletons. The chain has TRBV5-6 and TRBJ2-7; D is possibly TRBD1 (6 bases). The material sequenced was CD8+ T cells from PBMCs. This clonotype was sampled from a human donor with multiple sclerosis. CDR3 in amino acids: CASSLLGAGPYEQYF. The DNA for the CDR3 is TGTGCCAGCAGCTTGTTGGGGGCAGGGCCCTACGAGCAGTACTTC.